This T cell receptor beta chain was recovered during a study of shared clonotypes between healthy human individuals. Study outcomes and limitations: Across a handful of donors, naive CD4 shared roughly 5.2%, naive CD8 over 3%, memory CD4 roughly 2.4%, memory CD8 more than 0.35%.

On this clone itself: Its antigen is not identified.

This CDR3 is 15 amino acids long. Germline loops: CDR1 MNHEY, CDR2 SMNVEV (reference sequence). V was shortened by 5 bases and J by 2 bases, with 12 bases between the two germline ends. Here immunoSEQ multiplex PCR was the method, and the copy in TCRdb shows in-frame clones only, minus some. This sample has over a million clones, with over 95% found just once. A CD45RA+ naive subset and a CD45RA-negative memory subset were split from CD4+ cells. The material sequenced was naive CD4+ T cells sorted from blood. The subset: CD45RA+ positively selected. The sequence derives from a man aged 25 to 40 in good health. The chain uses TRBV27 and TRBJ2-2; D not certain. The CDR3 DNA is TGTGCCAGCAGTCCACGGTTTTTCAACACCGGGGAGCTGTTTTTT. Its protein product is CASSPRFFNTGELFF.